This T cell receptor (beta chain) was sequenced during a study of T cells in Graves' hyperthyroidism and ophthalmopathy. Regions amplified from RNA transcripts were the TCR beta CDR3 regions. First-round RT-PCR with HTBI primers amplified the TCR CDR3 region. TCRdb fed the multiplex PCR reads into MiXCR, producing one record per CDR3 protein. The repertoire holds more than 350,000 distinct CDR3 sequences, with over 12% as singletons. The V and J ends lost 3 bases and 0 bases, in that order; junction bases with no gene match: 8. The germline CDR1 and CDR2 sequences are KGHSH and LQKENI. The CDR3 runs to 16 residues. This clonotype was seen repeatedly, ten times or more.

The gene calls are TRBV18 and TRBJ2-7; 7 bases align to TRBD1. The receptor comes from an older woman with Graves' ophthalmopathy. Sequenced input: blood. The CDR3 region is CASSPQKGAHSYEQYF. CDR3 sequence (DNA): TGTGCCAGCTCACCTCAGAAGGGGGCCCACTCCTACGAGCAGTACTTC.